The 27 T cell receptor beta chains below were found in one sample sequenced in a study of T cell changes during pregnancy in multiple sclerosis. Repertoires were generated with immunoSEQ multiplex PCR, while TCRdb's copy carries only in-frame clones and drops some. This sample has 50,000 to 65,000 clones; roughly 88% occur once, and the top ten carry 1% to 1.5%. Sequencing used peripheral blood, obtained in the second trimester of pregnancy. The origin of the receptors is a female donor with multiple sclerosis, enrolled in a pregnancy study.

The chain is built from TRBV14 and TRBJ2-1, with TRBD2 identical over 7 bases. Germline values: CDR1 SGHDN, CDR2 FVKESK. Losses at the gene ends were 1 base for V and 4 bases for J; bases not matched to a gene: 4. This CDR3 has 15 amino acids. In nucleotides, the CDR3 is TGTGCCAGCAGCCAAGGGGGGGGAGTATACAATGAGCAGTTCTTC. Amino acids: CASSQGGGVYNEQFF.

The genes are TRBV29-1 and TRBJ1-2; 9 nucleotides line up with TRBD1. V shed 5 bases and J 8 bases; nucleotides not matched to a gene: 6. From germline, CDR1 is SQVTM and CDR2 ANQGSEA. The CDR3 is 12 amino acids. CDR3 sequence (DNA): TGCAGCGTTCTACAGGGGGCTGGCGGCTACACCTTC. Translating it yields CSVLQGAGGYTF. Full variable domain (rest looked up from reference TRBV29-1 and TRBJ1-2): SAVISQKPSRDICQRGTSLTIQCQVDSQVTMMFWYRQQPGQSLTLIATANQGSEATYESGFVIDKFPISRPNLTFSTLTVSNMSPEDSSIYLCSVLQGAGGYTFGSGTRLTVV.

The chain links TRBV19 to TRBJ1-1; D is ambiguous. The CDR3 is 13 residues long. Germline V lookup: CDR1 LNHDA, CDR2 SQIVND (reference sequence). Trimming removed 5 bases from V and 0 bases from J, with 7 bases in between. Written as DNA, the CDR3 is TGTGCCAGTAGTTCTACAGTGAACACTGAAGCTTTCTTT. As protein: CASSSTVNTEAFF.

This clone was found once. This chain connects TRBV5-5 to TRBJ1-2, with D tentatively TRBD1 (5 bases). There are 16 residues in the CDR3. Germline loops: CDR1 SGHKS, CDR2 YYEKEE (reference sequence). V was clipped by 4 bases and J by 8 bases, with 24 bases between them. CDR3 in amino acids: CASSQNPRVGYGGYTF. CDR3 DNA sequence: TGTGCCAGCAGCCAGAACCCCAGGGTCGGCTATGGCGGCTACACCTTC.

The chain uses TRBV4-3 and TRBJ2-2, with a tentative D call TRBD2 (7 bases). The CDR3 contains 15 residues. In germline, CDR1 is LGHNA, CDR2 YSLEER. V was trimmed by 0 bases and J by 5 bases, leaving 10 bases between them. CDR3 nucleotides: TGCGCCAGCAGCCAAGAGGGAGGGGGAACCGGGGAGCTGTTTTTT. Translated: CASSQEGGGTGELFF.

V is TRBV19 and J is TRBJ2-7; D is perhaps TRBD1 (6 bases). CDR3 size: 16 residues. V was cut by 5 bases and J by 5 bases, with 22 bases left in between. The germline V gene encodes CDR1 LNHDA and CDR2 SQIVND (reference sequence). The CDR3 spells CASSPRTRGVSNEQYF. In DNA form, the CDR3 reads TGTGCCAGTAGTCCGCGAACCAGGGGCGTTTCCAACGAGCAGTACTTC.

The genes are TRBV7-2 and TRBJ1-1, with no clear D. V lost 7 bases to trimming and J lost 1 base, with 7 bases between them. This CDR3 is built from 12 residues. The germline gives CDR1 SGHTA, CDR2 FQGNSA. CDR3 region: CASKRQNTEAFF. The CDR3 DNA reads as TGTGCCAGCAAGAGGCAGAACACTGAAGCTTTCTTT.

The chain has TRBV28 and TRBJ1-1, with 7 bases identical to TRBD1. Germline values: CDR1 MDHEN, CDR2 SYDVKM. V lost 5 bases, J lost 4 bases, and 10 bases stayed unmatched. The CDR3 is 15 residues long. The CDR3 region is CASSPQGKRGTEAFF. The CDR3 nucleotides read TGTGCCAGCAGTCCACAGGGGAAAAGGGGCACTGAAGCTTTCTTT. Using reference TRBV28 and TRBJ1-1 for the parts outside the CDR3, the full variable domain is DVKVTQSSRYLVKRTGEKVFLECVQDMDHENMFWYRQDPGLGLRLIYFSYDVKMKEKGDIPEGYSVSREKKERFSLILESASTNQTSMYLCASSPQGKRGTEAFFGQGTRLTVV.

V usage is TRBV6-4 and J usage is TRBJ1-5; 11 bases match TRBD1. CDR3 size: 14 residues. CDR1 MRHNA and CDR2 SNTAGT come from the germline V gene. Germline trimming cut 4 bases from V and 6 bases from J; bases unmatched to any gene: 2. CDR3 region: CASSAGTGGQPQHF. The DNA of the CDR3 is TGTGCCAGCAGTGCCGGGACAGGGGGTCAGCCCCAGCATTTT.

This chain links TRBV4-1 with TRBJ1-6, with 7 bases fitting TRBD1. Germline V gene lookup returns CDR1 MGHRA and CDR2 YSYEKL. The V segment lost 3 bases and the J segment 0 bases; nucleotides outside the gene matches: 2. This CDR3 region has 16 residues. This chain's CDR3 is CASSQDRSSYNSPLHF. CDR3 bases: TGCGCCAGCAGCCAGGACAGGAGCTCCTATAATTCACCCCTCCACTTT.

The chain combines TRBV4-1 with TRBJ2-5; 7 nucleotides agree with TRBD2. J was trimmed by 5 bases and V by 4 bases; bases with no gene match: 10. The CDR3 covers 15 residues. CDR1 is MGHRA and CDR2 is YSYEKL in the germline V gene. The DNA for the CDR3 is TGCGCCAGCAGCCTTTTAGCGGGTCGTCTGGAGACCCAGTACTTC. Protein product: CASSLLAGRLETQYF.

The chain joins TRBV28 to TRBJ1-2; 9 bases map to TRBD1. The V and J ends lost 6 bases and 6 bases, in that order; junction bases with no gene match: 8. The CDR3 contains 14 residues. Germline CDR1 and CDR2: MDHEN and SYDVKM. The CDR3 here is CASRFRDRVHGYTF. The CDR3 DNA sequence: TGTGCCAGCAGATTCCGGGACAGGGTACATGGCTACACCTTC.

The rearrangement uses TRBV10-3 and TRBJ1-3, with a weak D call TRBD1 (6 bases). Germline assignment: CDR1 ENHRY and CDR2 SYGVKD. V lost 6 bases, J lost 1 base, and 7 bases lay in between. The CDR3 consists of 13 residues. CDR3 protein: CAIRDSSGNTIYF. Written as DNA, the CDR3 is TGTGCCATCAGGGACAGTTCTGGAAACACCATATATTTT.

The chain carries TRBV7-8 and TRBJ1-2; 7 bases map to TRBD1. The trim removed 1 base at V and 5 bases at J, leaving 1 base unmatched. The CDR3 runs 13 residues. Germline assignment: CDR1 SGHVS and CDR2 FQNEAQ. Written as DNA, the CDR3 is TGTGCCAGCAGCTTAGAGGGGGCTTATGGCTACACCTTC. This encodes CASSLEGAYGYTF.

The V call is TRBV6-1, the J call TRBJ2-7; D possibly corresponds to TRBD1 (6 bases). Trimming removed 2 bases from V and 1 base from J, with 9 bases in between. Germline V gene sequence: CDR1 MNHNS, CDR2 SASEGT. The CDR3 length is 14 residues. CDR3 loop: CASSEQGISYEQYF. The CDR3 DNA is TGTGCCAGCAGTGAACAGGGGATTTCCTACGAGCAGTACTTC.

With respect to this clone: Other DNA variants within this sample encode the same CDR3. This chain connects TRBV9 to TRBJ1-2; perhaps TRBD1 as D (6 bases). This CDR3 region has 14 residues. The germline CDR1 and CDR2 sequences are SGDLS and YYNGEE. V was pared by 4 bases and J by 4 bases, with 14 bases between. DNA of the CDR3: TGTGCCAGCAGCCCCCGGGGGGGCGCCTATGGCTACACCTTC. This encodes CASSPRGGAYGYTF.

This chain uses TRBV11-1 with TRBJ2-5; tentative D call: TRBD1 (5 bases). CDR1 and CDR2 (germline): SGHAT, FQDESV (reference sequence). Trimming pared 2 bases from V and 1 base from J, leaving 14 bases between. The CDR3 loop spans 16 amino acids. The CDR3 protein is CASSLRSGQFQETQYF. CDR3 sequence (DNA): TGTGCCAGCAGCTTAAGGTCAGGGCAGTTCCAAGAGACCCAGTACTTC.

V is TRBV7-6 and J is TRBJ1-6, with unresolved D. Germline V gives CDR1 SGHVS, CDR2 FNYEAQ. CDR3 length: 15 residues. The ends were cut back, 5 bases at V and 2 bases at J, with 10 bases in the middle. CDR3 amino acids: CASSRGIPYNSPLHF. As DNA, the CDR3 is TGTGCCAGCAGCAGAGGGATCCCCTATAATTCACCCCTCCACTTT.

The V gene is TRBV4-1, the J gene TRBJ2-2, with a tentative D call TRBD2 (5 bases). This CDR3 comprises 15 residues. In germline, CDR1 is MGHRA, CDR2 YSYEKL. Trimming took off 1 base at V and 7 bases at J, with 13 bases between the two ends. Here the CDR3 DNA reads TGCGCCAGCAGCCAAGTGAGAGGGATGGACGGGGAGCTGTTTTTT. Protein: CASSQVRGMDGELFF.

V usage is TRBV5-1 and J usage is TRBJ1-1; a weak D match, TRBD1 (5 bases). The germline gives CDR1 SGHRS, CDR2 YFSETQ. The CDR3 covers 16 residues. V was pared by 1 base and J by 3 bases, with 16 bases between. CDR3 in amino acids: CASSLSPGGADTEAFF. The CDR3 DNA reads TGCGCCAGCAGCTTGAGCCCGGGAGGGGCGGACACTGAAGCTTTCTTT.

J is TRBJ1-2 and V is TRBV4-1, with 9 nucleotides matching TRBD1. Trimming at V came to 1 base and at J to 3 bases, leaving 6 bases not matched to a gene. The CDR3 is 16 amino acids. Germline CDR1 is MGHRA and CDR2 is YSYEKL. The CDR3 protein is CASSQAGTGFHYGYTF. CDR3 bases: TGCGCCAGCAGCCAAGCCGGGACAGGGTTCCACTATGGCTACACCTTC.

This chain uses TRBV30 with TRBJ2-2, with a weak D call TRBD1 (5 bases). Germline assignment: CDR1 GTSNPN and CDR2 SVGIG (reference sequence). Trimming removed 8 bases at V and 1 base at J, with 11 bases between. The CDR3 is made up of 13 amino acids. The CDR3 sequence is CAHGHLNTGELFF. CDR3 in DNA: TGTGCCCACGGACACCTGAACACCGGGGAGCTGTTTTTT. The variable domain in full, with the rest retrieved from reference TRBV30 and TRBJ2-2, is SQTIHQWPATLVQPVGSPLSLECTVEGTSNPNLYWYRQAAGRGLQLLFYSVGIGQISSEVPQNLSASRPQDRQFILSSKKLLLSDSGFYLCAHGHLNTGELFFGEGSRLTVL.

The V and J genes are TRBV5-1 and TRBJ1-4; 8 nucleotides match TRBD1. CDR1 SGHRS and CDR2 YFSETQ come from the germline V gene. The CDR3 runs 14 residues. Trimming cost V 4 bases and J 6 bases; bases outside gene matches: 5. The CDR3 spells CASSLDRVYEKLFF. In DNA form, the CDR3 reads TGCGCCAGCAGCCTGGACAGGGTTTATGAAAAACTGTTTTTT.

The rearrangement uses TRBV5-1 and TRBJ2-5; tentatively, D is TRBD2 (5 bases). CDR3 length: 14 residues. Germline V CDR1 and CDR2: SGHRS, YFSETQ. The V end was cut by 1 base, the J end by 1 base, with 8 bases between. This chain's CDR3 is CASSLSGIQETQYF. The DNA for the CDR3 is TGCGCCAGCAGCTTGTCGGGGATCCAAGAGACCCAGTACTTC.

The CDR3 bases are TGCGCCAGCAGCTGGGGGGTTATCGATGGCTACACCTTC. It specifies CASSWGVIDGYTF. The rearrangement joins TRBV5-1 to TRBJ1-2; a weak D match, TRBD1 (5 bases). CDR1 and CDR2 from the germline V gene are SGHRS and YFSETQ. The CDR3 loop spans 13 amino acids. Trimming removed 3 bases from V and 6 bases from J, with 12 bases in between. The whole variable domain, filled in from reference TRBV5-1 and TRBJ1-2, reads KAGVTQTPRYLIKTRGQQVTLSCSPISGHRSVSWYQQTPGQGLQFLFEYFSETQRNKGNFPGRFSGRQFSNSRSEMNVSTLELGDSALYLCASSWGVIDGYTFGSGTRLTVV.

This clone was seen once. The chain has TRBV10-3 and TRBJ2-3; D call uncertain. The CDR3 loop spans 15 amino acids. V gave up 4 bases and J gave up 2 bases, with 13 bases separating them. CDR1 is ENHRY, CDR2 SYGVKD, per germline. The chain's CDR3 is CAISGSQPYTDTQYF. In DNA, the CDR3 is TGTGCCATCAGTGGTTCACAACCTTACACAGATACGCAGTATTTT.

The gene calls are TRBV6-6 and TRBJ1-6; no definite D call. Germline CDR1 MNHNY, CDR2 SVGAGI (reference sequence). V lost 3 bases and J lost 7, with 10 bases in between. This CDR3 has 14 amino acids. The CDR3 nucleotides are TGTGCCAGCAGTTATGAGGGTCAAAATTCACCCCTCCACTTT. It encodes CASSYEGQNSPLHF.